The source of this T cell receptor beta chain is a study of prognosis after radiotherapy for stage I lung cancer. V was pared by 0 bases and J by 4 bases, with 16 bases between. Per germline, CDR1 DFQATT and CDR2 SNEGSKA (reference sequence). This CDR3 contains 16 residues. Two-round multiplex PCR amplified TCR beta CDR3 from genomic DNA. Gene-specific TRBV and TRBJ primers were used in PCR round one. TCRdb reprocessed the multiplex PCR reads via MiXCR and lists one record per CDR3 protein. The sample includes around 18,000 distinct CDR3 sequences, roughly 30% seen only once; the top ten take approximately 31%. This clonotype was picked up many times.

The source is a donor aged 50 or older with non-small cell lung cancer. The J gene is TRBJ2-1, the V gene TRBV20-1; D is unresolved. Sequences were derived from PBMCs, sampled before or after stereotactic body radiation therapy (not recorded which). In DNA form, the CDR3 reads TGCAGTGCTAGAGATCCTGCCCCGCTACAATACAATGAGCAGTTCTTC. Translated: CSARDPAPLQYNEQFF.